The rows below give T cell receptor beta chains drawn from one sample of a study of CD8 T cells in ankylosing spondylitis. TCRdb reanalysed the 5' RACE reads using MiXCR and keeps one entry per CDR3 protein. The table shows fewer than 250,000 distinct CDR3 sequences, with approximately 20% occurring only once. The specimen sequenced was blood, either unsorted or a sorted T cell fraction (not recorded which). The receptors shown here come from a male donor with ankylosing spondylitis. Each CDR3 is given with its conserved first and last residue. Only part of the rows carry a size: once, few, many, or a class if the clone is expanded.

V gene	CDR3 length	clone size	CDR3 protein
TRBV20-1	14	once	CSALDLSLNNEQFF
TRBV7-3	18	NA	CASSFNPPGTSGRDTQYF
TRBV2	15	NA	CASRELTSSYNEQFF
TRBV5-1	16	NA	CASSIDRDLMNTEAFF
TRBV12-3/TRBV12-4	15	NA	CASSLRRERDNEQFF
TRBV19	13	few	CASRRETDNEQFF
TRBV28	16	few	CASSLSTIPRSGELFF
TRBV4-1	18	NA	CASSQEDSGIFMNTEAFF
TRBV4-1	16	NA	CASSQVTGGTGNTIYF
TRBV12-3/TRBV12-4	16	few	CASSLGQGALDTEAFF
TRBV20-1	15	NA	CSARGDFLSTDTQYF
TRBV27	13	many	CASSLSGSYEQYF
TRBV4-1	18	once	CASSPHPGLAADQETQYF
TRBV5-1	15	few	CASSEEGGFTDTQYF
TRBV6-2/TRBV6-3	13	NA	CASSYGGTYEQYF
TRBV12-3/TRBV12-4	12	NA	CASSLARYEQYF
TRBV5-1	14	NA	CASSAAGGAYEQYF
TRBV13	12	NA	CASSSPGQPQHF